The present TCR beta chain was sequenced within a study of blood T cells in healthy people across ages (dated by TCRdb to about 2015). Notes on the research overall: In model experiments, template switching captured roughly one uniquely barcoded TCR beta cDNA molecule for every two T cells. Donors were grouped into four age groups: young (average roughly 17 years), middle-aged (roughly 37), aged (approximately 67) and long-lived (roughly 80). To avoid experimental bias, donors of different ages were randomly spread across the sequencing lanes. The study measured age-related changes in TCR beta repertoire diversity using deep sequencing normalized with unique cDNA molecular identifiers. For two donors (one aged 18 to 29 and one aged 80 or older), the study analyzed two additional independent replicas of 1 million unique cDNA reads from the same blood draw.

Library method: 5' RACE. The sequencer listed for this sample is Illumina HiSeq 2500. A second roughly 7 to 11 cycle PCR used a sample-barcoded 5' primer and a J-beta primer mix. A unique molecular identifier was introduced onto each TCR beta cDNA molecule by a template-switch 5' adaptor carrying 12 random nucleotides. Each sample yielded at least 3 million CDR3-containing paired-end reads. All of the RNA was converted into first-strand cDNA using the Mint cDNA synthesis kit, with a TRBC-specific oligonucleotide serving as the primer. All cDNA was treated with uracil-DNA glycosylase and then went through a first 18-cycle PCR with the universal primers M1SS and BC2_uni_R. Processing in the source paper ran as follows. For normalization, 1 million high-quality reads were randomly selected from each sample, with every read carrying a distinct molecular identifier. Reads sharing molecular identifiers were discarded rather than binned into consensus sequences. CDR3 identification, clonotype clustering and error correction used MiTCR with a Q25 quality threshold and the strictest error-elimination algorithm. Lower-bound total TCR beta diversity was estimated with a nonparametric unseen species model using Euler transformation. TCRdb handled the public reads itself, with Q25 trimming in fastp and clone calling in MiXCR, and kept productive beta chains. Rows with one shared CDR3 protein collapse into an entry with the most common genes and DNA. These V and J calls are TCRdb output, not the study's own analysis. The sample table contains approximately 810,000 distinct CDR3 sequences; only one count was recorded for 25% to 30% of them. Together, the top ten hold 17% of the sample.

With regard to this clonotype: Which antigen it targets is not known. One base away there is no much larger clone; base qualities are not given.

The 40 or so donors, aged 6 to 90 years, were systemically healthy Caucasian individuals from Russia. Each donor gave ten milliliters of peripheral blood, collected into EDTA-treated Vacutainer tubes. PBMCs were isolated by Ficoll-Paque density-gradient centrifugation, with at least 7 million obtained per sample. Trizol reagent was used to extract total RNA from the PBMCs, yielding at least 5 micrograms per sample. For every donor, an aliquot of PBMCs went through flow cytometry to measure the percentages of naive CD45RAhigh/CD27high T cells. Study-wide conclusions, independent of this receptor: As age increased, observed TCR beta diversity per million T cells dropped in a roughly linear way, and a significant reduction was already evident by age 40. Since profiling was done on bulk unsorted PBMCs, naive and antigen-experienced compartments could not be conclusively compared. The long-lived group showed more naive CD4+ T cells, fewer expanded clones and increased TCR diversity than the aged group, suggesting age selection. Total diversity estimates from one million sequenced T cells were considered lower bounds and underestimates. A strong correlation was found between observed TCR beta diversity and the percentage of naive T cells measured by flow cytometry. Donor CMV infection status was unknown, potentially confounding age-related changes in expanded clonotypes.

V sheds 3 bases and J sheds 3 bases, leaving 8 bases between their ends. Spanning cysteine to phenylalanine, the CDR3 consists of 13 amino acids. This entry keeps only the CDR3 DNA: 39 bases, framed from base 1. CDR1 and CDR2 (SGHRS, YFSETQ) derive from the germline V gene. The clonotype originates from an elderly woman in good health. The sequencing input was blood. The receptor chain draws on TRBV5-1 and TRBJ2-3; no D gene can be assigned with confidence. The nucleotide sequence reads TGCGCCAGCAGCTCGGCAGGAACAGATACGCAGTATTTT. Its protein product is CASSSAGTDTQYF.